These 9 T cell receptor beta chains originate from one sample sequenced in a study of vaccination and CD4 T cells after COVID-19. These receptors are not linked to any known antigen. Treatment specified: roughly 10-day PBMC culture with coronavirus spike peptide pools or control peptides (ViraFEST assay). An Oncomine TCR Beta short-read assay was used to sequence the DNA from cultured CD4+ T cells. One entry per CDR3 protein results from TCRdb running MiXCR on the PCR reads. This table has over 4,500 distinct CDR3 sequences, around 25% appearing once. This sample comprised CD4+ T cells from blood, cultured in vitro, obtained after SARS-CoV-2 vaccination. These receptors came from a human donor who had recovered from COVID-19.

The chain has TRBV2 and TRBJ1-3, with D possibly being TRBD1 (6 bases). V was shortened by 5 bases and J by 4 bases, with 12 bases between the two germline ends. The CDR3 totals 14 residues. The germline V gene encodes CDR1 SNHLY and CDR2 FYNNEI. The CDR3, as DNA: TGTGCCAGCAGTAAGGGGGAAGGAGGAAACACCATATATTTT. Its translation: CASSKGEGGNTIYF.

This clonotype counts as medium-sized. This chain connects TRBV7-6 to TRBJ1-5, with D possibly matching TRBD1 (6 bases). The CDR3 is made up of 16 amino acids. Trimming shortened V by 4 bases and J by 1 base, and 14 bases separated the two germline ends. Germline V gene sequence: CDR1 SGHVS, CDR2 FNYEAQ. The CDR3 coding sequence is TGTGCCAGCAGCTCCTTGGGGGCTGGCAGCAATCAGCCCCAGCATTTT. Its protein is CASSSLGAGSNQPQHF. Combining the CDR3 with reference TRBV7-6 and TRBJ1-5 gives the whole variable domain GAGVSQSPRYKVTKRGQDVALRCDPISGHVSLYWYRQALGQGPEFLTYFNYEAQQDKSGLPNDRFSAERPEGSISTLTIQRTEQRDSAMYRCASSSLGAGSNQPQHFGDGTRLSIL.

The genes are TRBV18 and TRBJ1-2; D not certain. This CDR3 contains 15 residues. Germline V gene lookup returns CDR1 KGHSH and CDR2 LQKENI. Between the trimmed V and J ends, which lost 2 bases and 1 base, there was a span of 11 bases. The CDR3 sequence is CASSPGPSGNYGYTF. DNA for the CDR3: TGTGCCAGCTCACCAGGCCCATCGGGTAACTATGGCTACACCTTC.

The gene calls are TRBV28 and TRBJ2-7; no clear D gene. The ends were cut back, 6 bases at V and 4 bases at J, with 10 bases in the middle. The CDR3 totals 12 residues. The germline V gene encodes CDR1 MDHEN and CDR2 SYDVKM. CDR3 DNA: TGTGCCAGCAGCCCAAACAAGTACGAGCAGTACTTC. It codes for CASSPNKYEQYF.

This clonotype was seen a handful of times. The genes are TRBV7-9 and TRBJ2-1; D gene unclear. V lost 2 bases and J 15 bases, leaving 11 bases between the germline ends. CDR1 is SEHNR, CDR2 FQNEAQ, per germline (reference sequence). This CDR3 spans 11 amino acids. CDR3 coding DNA: TGTGCCAGCAGCTTACTGGGGTTCGCGTTCTTC. The encoded protein is CASSLLGFAFF.

The chain couples TRBV29-1 to TRBJ2-7; maybe TRBD1 (5 bases). Germline V gives CDR1 SQVTM, CDR2 ANQGSEA. This CDR3 region has 13 residues. V gave up 6 bases and J gave up 2 bases, with 14 bases separating them. CDR3 coding DNA: TGCAGCGTGAGGTCAGGGATAGCCTACGAGCAGTACTTC. It encodes CSVRSGIAYEQYF.

This clonotype was found a few times. The rearrangement joins TRBV6-1 to TRBJ1-3; no clear D gene. CDR3 length: 17 amino acids. The V gene lost 6 bases and the J gene lost 0 bases, with 18 bases spanning the gap. Germline loops: CDR1 MNHNS, CDR2 SASEGT. The CDR3 DNA follows: TGTGCCAGCAGCCCCCAGGTCCAAGGGAGCTCTGGAAACACCATATATTTT. As protein: CASSPQVQGSSGNTIYF.

By frequency in the sample, this clonotype is medium-sized. This chain links TRBV7-2 with TRBJ2-7; possible D gene TRBD1, 5 bases. Trimming took off 6 bases at V and 7 bases at J, with 13 bases between the two ends. Germline CDR1 and CDR2: SGHTA and FQGNSA. The CDR3 extends over 12 amino acids. The CDR3 is CASSSRVSEQYF. Here the CDR3 DNA reads TGTGCCAGCAGTTCCAGGGTTTCGGAGCAGTACTTC. Supplemented by reference TRBV7-2 and TRBJ2-7, the full variable domain reads GAGVSQSPSNKVTEKGKDVELRCDPISGHTALYWYRQSLGQGLEFLIYFQGNSAPDKSGLPSDRFSAERTGGSVSTLTIQRTQQEDSAVYLCASSSRVSEQYFGPGTRLTVT.

This chain connects TRBV20-1 to TRBJ2-5; TRBD1 matches at 7 bases. The V segment lost 4 bases and the J segment 0 bases; nucleotides outside the gene matches: 5. The V gene's germline CDR1 is DFQATT and CDR2 SNEGSKA (reference sequence). The CDR3 is 14 residues long. The CDR3 DNA follows: TGCAGTGCTACCCGGGACAGAGACCAAGAGACCCAGTACTTC. Amino acid sequence: CSATRDRDQETQYF.